In its sample, the clone carrying this TCR beta chain was seen once. Methods used by the authors: Reference gene primers were amplified, and this amplification served to estimate nucleated cell counts. The protocol was immunoSEQ multiplex PCR, while the TCRdb copy is restricted to in-frame clones and leaves out a portion. D and trimming were read from the DNA, whereas the V and J calls and clone size are those reported in that table. The sample shows 130,000 or so clones, approximately 89% of them seen only once. These data belong to a study of blood T cell repertoires in COVID-19. Study in general: Sources were T cells, B-cell-depleted T cells, or PBMCs; the material itself was cDNA or gDNA.

CDR3 length equals 17 residues. With 4 bases removed from V and 1 base from J, the gap between germline ends came to 20 bases. The germline CDR1 and CDR2 sequences are SGHKS and YYEKEE (reference sequence). The chain uses TRBV5-5 and TRBJ1-1; the D gene is possibly TRBD1 (6 bases). Sequenced material: peripheral blood. The sequence was obtained from a man aged 55-75 years with active or convalescent COVID-19. In DNA, the CDR3 is TGTGCCAGCAGCGTCAGGGGCGGGAGTGTGACGAACACTGAAGCTTTCTTT. It encodes CASSVRGGSVTNTEAFF.